The entry below describes one T cell receptor (beta chain). Its antigen is unidentified. Profiling relied on immunoSEQ multiplex PCR, and the TCRdb table lists in-frame clones only, not all of them. The sample shows more than 90,000 clones, roughly 89% of them seen only once. The sample is drawn from a study of T cell responses to AZD1222 COVID-19 vaccine. Broader study findings: Spike-specific TCRs gained breadth and depth after people received two AZD1222 doses. The study sampled repertoires only after the peak T cell response. Regions 160-218 and 743-854 dominated among vaccine-associated CD4 TCRs spanning spike. White British donors predominated, females outnumbered males, and clonal diversity was possibly underestimated.

CDR1 is MNHEY and CDR2 is SMNVEV in the germline V gene (reference sequence). The CDR3 extends over 13 amino acids. V lost 1 base and J lost 7, with 10 bases in between. The sequence derives from an adult who received the AZD1222 COVID-19 vaccine. V and J are TRBV27 and TRBJ1-1; D gene ambiguous. The sample here was peripheral blood, taken 28 days after the second AZD1222 dose. The DNA for the CDR3 is TGTGCCAGCAGTTTATTAAGGGCAGATGAAGCTTTCTTT. Amino acids: CASSLLRADEAFF.